The rows below give T cell receptor beta chains drawn from one sample of a study of blood T cell repertoires in COVID-19. Profiling relied on immunoSEQ multiplex PCR, and the TCRdb table lists in-frame clones only, not all of them. The sample includes over 80,000 clones, about 80% seen only once; the top ten take 4% to 5.5%. Sequenced sample: peripheral blood. These receptors were collected from a woman aged 50 to 60 with acute or convalescent COVID-19. Both conserved end residues are trimmed from each CDR3. Clone size, where shown, is once, few, many, or a class for clones that have expanded.

j_gene	v_gene	abundance	CDR3aa
TRBJ1-4	TRBV4-1	few	ASSISNEKLF
TRBJ1-4	TRBV4-2	-	ASSQDPLQGNEKLF
TRBJ2-2	TRBV29-1	-	SGRIDTPGGGELF
TRBJ1-1	TRBV27	-	ASSPTGKGTEAF
TRBJ1-1	TRBV28	-	ASSLSGLGAF
TRBJ2-1	TRBV28	-	ASSYPGQGAYEQF
TRBJ2-2	TRBV28	-	ASRTGGGTGELF
TRBJ2-4	TRBV30	once	AWSRDRGFIQY
TRBJ1-1	TRBV30	few	ACFYKGDSEAF
TRBJ1-1	TRBV3-1/TRBV3-2	few	ASSPQASRNTEAF
TRBJ1-1	TRBV6-1	-	ASRGQLNTEAF
TRBJ1-2	TRBV6-4	-	ASSRHGTYGYT
TRBJ2-7	TRBV9	-	ASSEGTSSEYEQY
TRBJ2-7	TRBV27	-	ASSFFSSSYEQY
TRBJ2-5	TRBV19	-	AARGRGQETQY
TRBJ1-1	TRBV19	once	ASTSGGSGTEAF
TRBJ2-3	TRBV6-5	-	ASGRGVSTDTQY
TRBJ1-6	TRBV2	few	ASSWTGGNSPLH
TRBJ2-7	TRBV12-3/TRBV12-4	-	ASSQSYEQY
TRBJ1-1	TRBV2	few	ASSATGQMNTEAF
TRBJ1-1	TRBV19	-	ASRDRGAGEAF
TRBJ2-3	TRBV27	-	ASSVQGGTDTQY
TRBJ1-1	TRBV19	-	ASSIPGGSTEAF
TRBJ2-7	TRBV7-2	once	ASSSNRGTYEQY
TRBJ1-1	TRBV20-1	once	SASLIGNTEAF
TRBJ1-6	TRBV7-9	-	ASSLSRQGTLH
TRBJ2-1	TRBV5-6	-	ASSFGTSGLNEQF
TRBJ2-7	TRBV14	-	ASSRLRGSYEQY
TRBJ1-1	TRBV4-2	-	ASSQPRTGGTEAF
TRBJ1-2	TRBV5-1	once	ASKGYGNYGYT
TRBJ1-1	TRBV12-3/TRBV12-4	few	ASTPGRGKAF
TRBJ2-7	TRBV13	-	ASSSNWGRGLTYEQY
TRBJ2-5	TRBV19	-	ASSYRGETQY
TRBJ1-1	TRBV28	-	ASISGGMNTEAF
TRBJ2-5	TRBV5-6	-	ASSGGFRETQY